A single TCR beta chain is shown here with its context. Its target is not known. Other DNA variants within this sample encode the same CDR3. Replicate PCRs from sorted subsets contained around 190 ng DNA, which is around 30,000 T cell genomes. Sequencing was performed with immunoSEQ multiplex PCR; in TCRdb, only in-frame clones are kept and a portion is missing. The sample holds millions of clones, about 92% seen once. Both subsets, CD45RA+ naive and CD45RA-negative memory, were split from the CD4+ cells. The data originate from a study of shared clonotypes between healthy human individuals. Notes on the study in general: For naive CD4 cells, approximately 4.7% of clonotypes were shared across a handful of donors. Only a few donors were included, so the genetic and exposure-history diversity represented was limited.

What was sequenced was naive CD4+ T cells sorted from blood. Documented subset: CD45RA+ positively selected. This TCR came from a man between 18 and 35 years old in good health.

CDR3 in DNA: TGTGCCAGCTCACCACCTTCCGGGAGGGAGACCCAGTACTTC. Translating it yields CASSPPSGRETQYF. This chain joins TRBV18 and TRBJ2-5; 7 bases fit TRBD2. The germline V gene encodes CDR1 KGHSH and CDR2 LQKENI. The CDR3 is 14 amino acids. V trimming: 0 bases; J trimming: 5 bases; junction bases outside the gene matches: 3.